The entry that follows covers one T cell receptor beta chain sequence. Germline values: CDR1 SGHAT, CDR2 FQNNGV. V gave up 5 bases and J gave up 10 bases; unmatched junction bases: 8. This CDR3 spans 15 amino acids. Autoimmune disease history or systemic immunosuppression led to patient exclusion. The sample originates from a study of OX40 agonist ivuxolimab in advanced cancers. Some clones are missing from TCRdb's copy, which holds only in-frame ones; the method was immunoSEQ multiplex PCR. The sample records about 67,000 clones, more than 75% being singletons. The V call is TRBV11-2, the J call TRBJ1-6; 10 bases are shared with TRBD1. The source of this sequence is an adult with an advanced solid tumor such as melanoma, head and neck, liver or kidney cancer. Sample: CD4+ or CD8+ T cells sorted from blood, taken in a trial of the OX40 agonist ivuxolimab. CDR3 amino acids: CASSISGTGVSPLHF. In nucleotides, the CDR3 is TGTGCCAGCAGCATCTCCGGGACAGGGGTCTCACCCCTCCACTTT.